A selection of T cell receptor beta chains follows, all from one sample in a study of cytomegalovirus exposure and HLA in healthy donors. Clones were read by immunoSEQ multiplex PCR, and TCRdb kept only the in-frame ones, dropping some. The sample includes about 140,000 clones, approximately 70% of them seen just once. The source material was PBMCs. These receptors were collected from a middle-aged woman in good health and CMV-seronegative. Each CDR3 is given with its conserved first and last residue.

v_call: TRBV29-1
j_call: TRBJ2-2
cdr3_aa: CSGEGAGELFF

v_call: TRBV6-1
j_call: TRBJ1-4
cdr3_aa: CASSEQGRREKLFF

v_call: TRBV4-2
j_call: TRBJ2-5
cdr3_aa: CASSQERTGVWTQYF

v_call: TRBV28
j_call: TRBJ1-4
cdr3_aa: CASSSPLSNWSDEKLFF

v_call: TRBV5-5
j_call: TRBJ1-1
cdr3_aa: CASSRDRGTEAFF

v_call: TRBV11-2
j_call: TRBJ1-1
cdr3_aa: CASSQNQRGTGSRAFF

v_call: TRBV11-2
j_call: TRBJ2-7
cdr3_aa: CASSFGTSSYEQYF

v_call: TRBV4-1
j_call: TRBJ1-2
cdr3_aa: CASSPDGGAQDYGYTF

v_call: TRBV6-1
j_call: TRBJ1-1
cdr3_aa: CASSERGLAEAFF

v_call: TRBV18
j_call: TRBJ1-5
cdr3_aa: CASSTRVDQPQHF

v_call: TRBV2
j_call: TRBJ2-3
cdr3_aa: CASSGIAGGFADTQYF

v_call: TRBV7-9
j_call: TRBJ2-7
cdr3_aa: CASSGGGQIYEQYF

v_call: TRBV7-2
j_call: TRBJ2-1
cdr3_aa: CAGHRGGAEYNEQFF

v_call: TRBV6-6
j_call: TRBJ1-2
cdr3_aa: CASSHRVTGSYGYTF

v_call: TRBV19
j_call: TRBJ2-7
cdr3_aa: CASSIGVTYEQYF

v_call: TRBV2
j_call: TRBJ2-7
cdr3_aa: CASSWRGQEHEQYF

v_call: TRBV5-5
j_call: TRBJ1-1
cdr3_aa: CASNREGQGLEAFF

v_call: TRBV4-1
j_call: TRBJ2-2
cdr3_aa: CASSQDRTGELFF